The 29 T cell receptor beta chains below were found in one sample sequenced in a study of T cell responses to AZD1222 COVID-19 vaccine (dated by TCRdb to the early 2020s). Libraries were built with the immunoSEQ multiplex PCR assay. As stored in TCRdb, this immuneACCESS dataset retains in-frame rearrangements with V and J assigned. A fraction of the clones does not appear; measured against another copy, unresolved V genes explain less than half of the discrepancy, and the remainder lacks a known reason. The sample yields about 110,000 clones; around 90% were counted once. The ten largest clones represent about 13% of the sample. The sample's time point label, in plain terms: baseline before first vaccination. The treatment or condition label corresponds to: meningococcal conjugate vaccine given as trial control. This material consisted of peripheral blood, taken on day 0 of MenACWY control vaccination. The receptors derive from an adult in good health.

This clone was picked up one time. Other DNA sequences from this sample encode an identical CDR3 as well. The chain uses TRBV12-3 or TRBV12-4 and TRBJ1-1; D is possibly TRBD1 (5 bases). With 2 bases removed from V and 1 base from J, the gap between germline ends came to 5 bases. This CDR3 comprises 13 residues. The CDR3 nucleotides are TGTGCCAGCAGTTTAACAGGGAACACTGAAGCTTTCTTT. Its protein is CASSLTGNTEAFF.

In its sample, this clone was seen once. This chain uses TRBV7-2 with TRBJ2-1; 7 bases are shared with TRBD1. J was trimmed by 7 bases and V by 1 base; bases with no gene match: 10. Germline loops: CDR1 SGHTA, CDR2 FQGNSA. CDR3 length: 16 residues. The CDR3 coding sequence is TGTGCCAGCAGCTTAGTTGGTGCAGGGGGAAGGAATGAGCAGTTCTTC. This translates into CASSLVGAGGRNEQFF.

This clone was detected only once. V and J are TRBV29-1 and TRBJ2-1; 14 bases match TRBD2. Germline CDR1 SQVTM, CDR2 ANQGSEA. This CDR3 contains 15 residues. V lost 5 bases to trimming and J lost 7 bases; unmatched junction nucleotides: 7. Written as DNA, the CDR3 is TGCAGCGTTTATGGACTAGCGGGAGGTGGGAATGAGCAGTTCTTC. The encoded protein is CSVYGLAGGGNEQFF.

This chain connects TRBV19 to TRBJ1-2; D remains ambiguous. Trimming stripped 3 bases from V and 7 bases from J, with 15 bases between. CDR1 LNHDA and CDR2 SQIVND come from the germline V gene (reference sequence). CDR3 length: 14 amino acids. The CDR3 DNA follows: TGTGCCAGTAGTATTAGCGGTCGGAATTCTGGCTACACCTTC. Translating it yields CASSISGRNSGYTF.

The V gene is TRBV5-1, the J gene TRBJ2-3, with a possible D match to TRBD2 (6 bases). Germline values: CDR1 SGHRS, CDR2 YFSETQ. The germline V and J ends were trimmed by 7 bases and 5 bases, with 26 bases remaining between them. CDR3 length: 17 residues. In DNA, the CDR3 is TGCGCCAGCGGGATCGGGTCTGGTGGAGGGATCAGAGATACGCAGTATTTT. Protein product: CASGIGSGGGIRDTQYF.

The chain links TRBV25-1 to TRBJ2-2; D not resolved. The CDR3 length is 15 residues. Germline assignment: CDR1 MGHDK and CDR2 SYGVNS. The ends were cut back, 4 bases at V and 6 bases at J, with 15 bases in the middle. CDR3 residues: CASSGLLGPAGELFF. In DNA form, the CDR3 reads TGTGCCAGCAGTGGACTTCTGGGTCCGGCCGGGGAGCTGTTTTTT.

The rearrangement joins TRBV5-4 to TRBJ2-5; D is unclear. CDR3 length: 14 amino acids. Germline V CDR1 and CDR2: SGHNT, YYREEE (reference sequence). Trimming removed 4 bases at V and 5 bases at J, with 15 bases between. CDR3 in DNA: TGTGCCAGCAGCCTACGTGGGGTTAGGGAGACCCAGTACTTC. This gives the protein CASSLRGVRETQYF.

The chain combines TRBV7-2 with TRBJ2-1; D unclear. CDR3 length: 15 amino acids. Germline assignment: CDR1 SGHTA and CDR2 FQGNSA. Between the trimmed V and J ends, which lost 6 bases and 4 bases, there was a span of 16 bases. The CDR3 spells CASSTRLGEYNEQFF. In nucleotides, the CDR3 is TGTGCCAGCAGTACTCGGCTCGGAGAATACAATGAGCAGTTCTTC.

This clone came up once. The chain has TRBV7-6 and TRBJ2-1; D is perhaps TRBD2 (7 bases). Trimming removed 1 base at V and 5 bases at J, with 12 bases between. This CDR3 contains 15 residues. Germline assignment: CDR1 SGHVS and CDR2 FNYEAQ. In nucleotides, the CDR3 is TGTGCCAGCAGCTTAGGCGGGGGCGTCCACAATGAGCAGTTCTTC. Amino acids: CASSLGGGVHNEQFF. Full variable domain (outside the CDR3, taken from reference TRBV7-6 and TRBJ2-1): GAGVSQSPRYKVTKRGQDVALRCDPISGHVSLYWYRQALGQGPEFLTYFNYEAQQDKSGLPNDRFSAERPEGSISTLTIQRTEQRDSAMYRCASSLGGGVHNEQFFGPGTRLTVL.

This sequence joins TRBV19 and TRBJ1-2, with 7 positions matching TRBD1. The CDR3 extends over 16 amino acids. V was pared by 6 bases and J by 5 bases, with 15 bases of the junction left unmatched. Germline CDR1 LNHDA, CDR2 SQIVND (reference sequence). The CDR3: CASSPYSGTAAYGYTF. For the CDR3, the DNA is TGTGCCAGTAGCCCATACTCCGGGACAGCTGCTTATGGCTACACCTTC.

The chain combines TRBV7-2 with TRBJ1-2; D possibly corresponds to TRBD1 (6 bases). CDR3 size: 17 residues. The germline CDR1 and CDR2 sequences are SGHTA and FQGNSA. Between the trimmed V and J ends, which lost 0 bases and 4 bases, there was a span of 18 bases. The DNA for the CDR3 is TGTGCCAGCAGCTTAGCGGCGGTTGAAACAGGGCCCTATGGCTACACCTTC. Translating gives CASSLAAVETGPYGYTF. Full variable domain (remainder filled in from reference TRBV7-2 and TRBJ1-2): GAGVSQSPSNKVTEKGKDVELRCDPISGHTALYWYRQSLGQGLEFLIYFQGNSAPDKSGLPSDRFSAERTGGSVSTLTIQRTQQEDSAVYLCASSLAAVETGPYGYTFGSGTRLTVV.

Concerning this clone: The sample holds other DNA sequences that translate to the same CDR3. This chain uses TRBV18 with TRBJ1-3; D is unclear. The V and J ends lost 3 bases and 0 bases respectively, with 9 bases between them. In germline, CDR1 is KGHSH, CDR2 LQKENI. The CDR3 loop spans 15 amino acids. This CDR3 is CASSPQGRSGNTIYF. CDR3 sequence (DNA): TGTGCCAGCTCACCCCAAGGTCGCTCTGGAAACACCATATATTTT.

This chain joins TRBV7-9 and TRBJ2-7; D uncertain. Trimming left V 6 bases short and J 2 bases short, with 8 bases between. Germline loops: CDR1 SEHNR, CDR2 FQNEAQ (reference sequence). This CDR3 has 12 amino acids. The CDR3 DNA follows: TGTGCCAGCAGTCGTCCGGCCTACGAGCAGTACTTC. This sequence encodes CASSRPAYEQYF.

The chain employs TRBV28 and TRBJ1-3, with 8 positions matching TRBD1. Germline assignment: CDR1 MDHEN and CDR2 SYDVKM. This CDR3 comprises 18 residues. V lost 3 bases and J lost 0; bases outside the gene matches: 10. The CDR3 is CASSFTRQGLPSGNTIYF. CDR3 bases: TGTGCCAGCAGTTTTACCCGACAGGGGCTGCCCTCTGGAAACACCATATATTTT.

V is TRBV5-1 and J is TRBJ1-6, with 7 bases identical to TRBD1. Germline V lookup: CDR1 SGHRS, CDR2 YFSETQ. The CDR3 is 16 residues long. With 3 bases clipped from V and 5 bases from J, the junction kept 8 bases outside the gene matches. CDR3 sequence: CASSWGAGTDNSPLHF. CDR3 nucleotides: TGCGCCAGCAGCTGGGGGGCCGGGACAGATAATTCACCCCTCCACTTT.

This clone was seen more than once but under ten times. This chain connects TRBV6-2 or TRBV6-3 to TRBJ1-1, with 9 bases lining up with TRBD1. Germline values: CDR1 MNHEY, CDR2 SVGEGT. The CDR3 length is 16 residues. The ends lost 6 bases at V and 1 base at J; junction bases unmatched: 9. For the CDR3, the DNA is TGTGCCAGCAGCCGTACACAGGGGGCGAAGAACACTGAAGCTTTCTTT. Protein product: CASSRTQGAKNTEAFF.

This chain links TRBV19 with TRBJ1-5; D unclear. This CDR3 comprises 14 residues. V gave up 5 bases and J gave up 4 bases, with 12 bases separating them. CDR1 LNHDA and CDR2 SQIVND come from the germline V gene (reference sequence). The CDR3 sequence is CASSVEGLNQPQHF. Written as DNA, the CDR3 is TGTGCCAGTAGTGTGGAGGGATTGAATCAGCCCCAGCATTTT.

The CDR3 nucleotides are TGTGCCAGCAGTTATCACGAGGGGGGGCTCGGTCAGCCCCAGCATTTT. Its protein is CASSYHEGGLGQPQHF. V and J are TRBV6-2 or TRBV6-3 and TRBJ1-5, with a possible D match to TRBD1 (6 bases). In germline, CDR1 is MNHEY, CDR2 SVGEGT. V was cut by 3 bases and J by 6 bases, with 18 bases left in between. The CDR3 extends over 16 amino acids.

The V and J genes are TRBV7-9 and TRBJ2-3; 7 bases agree with TRBD1. Germline V CDR1 and CDR2: SEHNR, FQNEAQ (reference sequence). CDR3 length: 14 residues. Germline trimming cut 5 bases from V and 5 bases from J; bases unmatched to any gene: 7. CDR3 sequence (DNA): TGTGCCAGCAGCCAGGGACAGCTCGGAGATACGCAGTATTTT. Translation gives CASSQGQLGDTQYF.

V and J are TRBV23-1 and TRBJ1-1, with a weak D call TRBD1 (5 bases). TRBV23-1 is an ORF, with its function uncertain. Trimming removed 2 bases at V and 4 bases at J, with 11 bases between. This CDR3 has 14 residues. CDR3 in amino acids: CASSQAGTSTEAFF. Written as DNA, the CDR3 is TGCGCCAGCAGTCAAGCAGGGACCTCCACTGAAGCTTTCTTT.

This clone was detected only a few times. The chain carries TRBV6-5 and TRBJ2-7, with a possible D match to TRBD1 (6 bases). V was cut by 2 bases and J by 5 bases, with 16 bases left in between. The germline CDR1 and CDR2 sequences are MNHEY and SVGAGI. The CDR3 totals 15 residues. This chain's CDR3 is CASSYGTGTGNEQYF. As DNA, the CDR3 is TGTGCCAGCAGTTACGGCACCGGCACAGGGAACGAGCAGTACTTC.

In this sample, this clone turned up once. This CDR3 is CASSPSSGRGEKLFF. Written as DNA, the CDR3 is TGTGCCAGCTCACCATCATCGGGCCGGGGTGAAAAACTGTTTTTT. This chain joins TRBV18 and TRBJ1-4; D is undetermined. V dropped 2 bases and J dropped 7 bases, with 14 bases sitting between them. Germline V gene data show CDR1 as KGHSH and CDR2 as LQKENI. The CDR3 totals 15 residues.

This rearrangement joins TRBV6-5 to TRBJ1-6; no clear D gene. The CDR3 is 14 residues long. CDR1 MNHEY and CDR2 SVGAGI come from the germline V gene. Trimming took off 3 bases at V and 1 base at J, with 4 bases between the two ends. The CDR3 here is CASSYSSYNSPLHF. The CDR3, as DNA: TGTGCCAGCAGTTATTCGTCCTATAATTCACCCCTCCACTTT.

The chain joins TRBV7-6 to TRBJ2-5, with D possibly TRBD1 on 5 matching bases. This CDR3 spans 14 amino acids. CDR1 SGHVS and CDR2 FNYEAQ come from the germline V gene. V lost 3 bases, J lost 5 bases, and 13 bases lay in between. CDR3 nucleotide sequence: TGTGCCAGCAGCTTGGTTCAGGGCTCGGAGACCCAGTACTTC. It codes for CASSLVQGSETQYF.

The J gene is TRBJ2-5, the V gene TRBV7-9; D might be TRBD1 (6 bases). The V end lost 0 bases, the J end lost 1 base, and 6 bases lay between the germline ends. The CDR3 is 14 residues long. The germline V gene encodes CDR1 SEHNR and CDR2 FQNEAQ (reference sequence). The CDR3 protein is CASSLAGGQETQYF. The CDR3 DNA is TGTGCCAGCAGCTTAGCAGGGGGCCAAGAGACCCAGTACTTC.

The chain links TRBV20-1 to TRBJ1-1; 9 bases match TRBD1. The length of the CDR3 is 11 residues. Per the germline V gene, CDR1 is DFQATT and CDR2 is SNEGSKA (reference sequence). After removal of 7 bases from V and 4 bases from J, the junction contained 1 base not matched to a gene. DNA of the CDR3: TGCAGTGGACAGGGGGGCACTGAAGCTTTCTTT. Protein product: CSGQGGTEAFF.

The rearrangement uses TRBV28 and TRBJ1-1; D gene uncertain. CDR1 is MDHEN, CDR2 SYDVKM, per germline. The CDR3 contains 12 residues. Deletions cut 4 bases from V and 1 base from J, with 4 bases between. CDR3 loop: CASSSSNTEAFF. CDR3 nucleotide sequence: TGTGCCAGCAGTTCCTCGAACACTGAAGCTTTCTTT. Drawing the rest from reference TRBV28 and TRBJ1-1, the complete variable domain is DVKVTQSSRYLVKRTGEKVFLECVQDMDHENMFWYRQDPGLGLRLIYFSYDVKMKEKGDIPEGYSVSREKKERFSLILESASTNQTSMYLCASSSSNTEAFFGQGTRLTVV.

The genes are TRBV18 and TRBJ1-1; the D gene is possibly TRBD1 (5 bases). This CDR3 is 16 amino acids long. Germline V gives CDR1 KGHSH, CDR2 LQKENI. V lost 6 bases and J 1 base, leaving 18 bases between the germline ends. The CDR3 protein is CASSPRDRQKNTEAFF. CDR3 sequence (DNA): TGTGCCAGCTCCCCGAGAGATCGACAGAAGAACACTGAAGCTTTCTTT.

V usage is TRBV15 and J usage is TRBJ2-5; D uncertain. V shed 8 bases and J shed 0 bases, with 10 bases lying between them. The germline gives CDR1 LNHNV, CDR2 YYDKDF (reference sequence). CDR3 length equals 13 residues. CDR3 bases: TGTGCCACCGGAAGCTCCTACCAAGAGACCCAGTACTTC. Amino acids: CATGSSYQETQYF.